Sequencing of this T cell receptor (beta chain) was carried out in a study of shared clonotypes between healthy human individuals. Among the donors, all were Caucasian adults who lived in Nashville, Tennessee. Trimming pared 5 bases from V and 1 base from J, leaving 9 bases between. This CDR3 is built from 13 residues. Germline V gene lookup returns CDR1 SGHRS and CDR2 YFSETQ. Each sorted subset replicate got 200 ng genomic DNA, tens of thousands of genomes. Produced via immunoSEQ multiplex PCR; TCRdb's table is partial and in-frame only. Altogether about 2.4 million clones are present, roughly 93% being singletons, with the ten largest covering roughly 0.36%. Study-wide points: Limited genetic and exposure-history diversity came from having few donors.

With respect to this clone: Its antigen is not identified.

The specimen sequenced was naive CD4+ T cells from PBMCs. The subset: CD45RA+ positively selected. This TCR came from a man between 18 and 35 years old in good health. Some clones in this sample may be carry-over from other donors' samples. The chain links TRBV5-1 to TRBJ1-1; D remains unclear. The CDR3: CASSNVPNTEAFF. In nucleotides, the CDR3 is TGCGCCAGCAGTAATGTACCGAACACTGAAGCTTTCTTT.